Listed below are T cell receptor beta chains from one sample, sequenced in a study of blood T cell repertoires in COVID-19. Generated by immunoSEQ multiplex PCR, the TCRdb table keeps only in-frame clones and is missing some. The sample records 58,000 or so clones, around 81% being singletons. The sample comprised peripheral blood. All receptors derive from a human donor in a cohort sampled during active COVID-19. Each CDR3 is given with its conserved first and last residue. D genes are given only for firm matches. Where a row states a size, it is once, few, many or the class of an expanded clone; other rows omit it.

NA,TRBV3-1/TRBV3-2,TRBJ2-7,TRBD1,TGTGCCAGCAGCAACCGGGACAGCTACGAGCAGTACTTC,CASSNRDSYEQYF
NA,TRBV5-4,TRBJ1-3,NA,TGTGCCAGCAGCTTAAGCGGGACGTACTCTGGAAACACCATATATTTT,CASSLSGTYSGNTIYF
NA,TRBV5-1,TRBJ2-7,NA,TGCGCCAGCAGCGGAGGGGGACAGCGATTCGAGCAGTACTTC,CASSGGGQRFEQYF
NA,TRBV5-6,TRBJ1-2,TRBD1,TGTGCCAGCAGCCTGGGGACAGGGACATGGCATGGCTACACCTTC,CASSLGTGTWHGYTF
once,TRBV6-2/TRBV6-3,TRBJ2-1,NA,TGTGCCAGCAGTTACTCTCCCGGGAGATTATCGGATGAGCAGTTCTTC,CASSYSPGRLSDEQFF
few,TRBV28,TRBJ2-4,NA,TGTGCCAGCAGTTTACCTGCCAGGGGGGTAGATAACATTCAGTACTTC,CASSLPARGVDNIQYF
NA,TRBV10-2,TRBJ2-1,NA,TGCGCCAGCAGAGCCGGGACTGCCTACAATGAGCAGTTCTTC,CASRAGTAYNEQFF
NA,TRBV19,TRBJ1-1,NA,TGTGCCAGTAGTATAGACCTGGGGGGAACTGAAGCTTTCTTT,CASSIDLGGTEAFF
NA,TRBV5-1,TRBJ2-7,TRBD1,TGCGCCAGCAGCACGCAGGGGGCTGTTACCTACGAGCAGTACTTC,CASSTQGAVTYEQYF
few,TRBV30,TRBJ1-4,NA,TGTGCCTGGAGTACAGCGGGGTTTAATGAAAAACTGTTTTTT,CAWSTAGFNEKLFF
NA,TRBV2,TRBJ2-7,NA,TGTGCCAGCGACCCGGGGTACGAGCAGTACTTC,CASDPGYEQYF
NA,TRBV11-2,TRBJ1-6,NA,TGTGCCAGCAGCTTATATCGGGATAATTCACCCCTCCACTTT,CASSLYRDNSPLHF
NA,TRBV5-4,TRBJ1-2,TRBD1,TGTGCCAGTTCGGACAGGGTTAACTATGGCTACACCTTC,CASSDRVNYGYTF
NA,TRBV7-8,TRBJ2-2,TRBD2,TGTGCCAGCAGCTCTAGCGGGGGGCTAATTACCGGGGAGCTGTTTTTT,CASSSSGGLITGELFF
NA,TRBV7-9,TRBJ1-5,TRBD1,TGTGCCAGCAGCTTACAGAGAGGACAGGGGGCTTATAGCAATCAGCCCCAGCATTTT,CASSLQRGQGAYSNQPQHF
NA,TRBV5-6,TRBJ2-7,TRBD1,TGTGCCAGCAGCTTACCGGACAGGGGCTACGAGCAGTACTTC,CASSLPDRGYEQYF
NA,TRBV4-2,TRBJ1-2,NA,TGTGCCAGCAGCCAAGAGATCCTTCGGGACTATGGCTACACCTTC,CASSQEILRDYGYTF
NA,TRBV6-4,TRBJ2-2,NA,TGTGCCAGCAGTCAAGGGGAAACCGGGGAGCTGTTTTTT,CASSQGETGELFF
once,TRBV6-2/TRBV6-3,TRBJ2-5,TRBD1,TGTGCCAGCAGCTCGGGACAGCCAGGGGAGACCCAGTACTTC,CASSSGQPGETQYF
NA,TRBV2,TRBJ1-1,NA,TGTGCCAGCAGGAACAGGGCGATGAACACTGAAGCTTTCTTT,CASRNRAMNTEAFF
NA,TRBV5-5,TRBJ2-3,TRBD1,TGTGCCAGCAGCGAAGGTCGAGGGGGCCCCACAGATACGCAGTATTTT,CASSEGRGGPTDTQYF
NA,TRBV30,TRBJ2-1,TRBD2,TGTGCCTGGAGTCTAGCGGGAGGGCCTAGCAATGAGCAGTTCTTC,CAWSLAGGPSNEQFF
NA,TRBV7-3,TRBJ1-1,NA,TGTGCCAGCAGCTTACGGCCGGGCACTGAAGCTTTCTTT,CASSLRPGTEAFF